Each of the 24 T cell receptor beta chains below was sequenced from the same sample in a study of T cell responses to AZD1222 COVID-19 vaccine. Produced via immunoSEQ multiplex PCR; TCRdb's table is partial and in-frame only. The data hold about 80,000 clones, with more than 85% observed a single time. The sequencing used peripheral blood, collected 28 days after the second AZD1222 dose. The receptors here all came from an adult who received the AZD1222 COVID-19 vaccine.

The CDR3 spells CATSDGLNYEQYF. CDR3 DNA sequence: TGTGCCACCAGTGACGGACTTAACTACGAGCAGTACTTC. The gene calls are TRBV24-1 and TRBJ2-7; possibly TRBD2 for D (5 bases). This CDR3 has 13 amino acids. Germline V lookup: CDR1 KGHDR, CDR2 SFDVKD. The V and J ends lost 4 bases and 3 bases respectively, with 9 bases between them.

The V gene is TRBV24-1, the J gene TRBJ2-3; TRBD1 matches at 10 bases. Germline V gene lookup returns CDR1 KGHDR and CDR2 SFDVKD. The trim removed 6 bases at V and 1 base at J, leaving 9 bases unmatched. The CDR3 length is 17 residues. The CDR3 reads CATSIPTGGRGTDTQYF. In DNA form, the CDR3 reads TGTGCCACCAGTATTCCGACAGGGGGCAGGGGCACAGATACGCAGTATTTT.

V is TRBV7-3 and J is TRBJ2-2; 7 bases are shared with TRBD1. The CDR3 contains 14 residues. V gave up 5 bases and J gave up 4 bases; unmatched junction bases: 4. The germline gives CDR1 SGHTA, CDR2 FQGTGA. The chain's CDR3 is CASSTDRRTGELFF. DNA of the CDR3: TGTGCCAGCAGCACGGACAGGCGCACCGGGGAGCTGTTTTTT.

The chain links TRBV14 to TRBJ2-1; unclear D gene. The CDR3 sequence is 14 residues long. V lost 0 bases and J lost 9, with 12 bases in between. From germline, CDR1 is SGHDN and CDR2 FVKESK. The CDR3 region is CASSQESTLGEQFF. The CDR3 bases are TGTGCCAGCAGCCAAGAATCAACTCTCGGTGAGCAGTTCTTC.

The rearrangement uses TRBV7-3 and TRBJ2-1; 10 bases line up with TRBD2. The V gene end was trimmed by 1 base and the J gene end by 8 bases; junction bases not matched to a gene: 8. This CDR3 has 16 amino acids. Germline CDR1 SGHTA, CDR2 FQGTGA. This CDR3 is CASSLSGTSVGYEQFF. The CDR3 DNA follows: TGTGCCAGCAGCTTAAGTGGGACTAGCGTTGGTTATGAGCAGTTCTTC.

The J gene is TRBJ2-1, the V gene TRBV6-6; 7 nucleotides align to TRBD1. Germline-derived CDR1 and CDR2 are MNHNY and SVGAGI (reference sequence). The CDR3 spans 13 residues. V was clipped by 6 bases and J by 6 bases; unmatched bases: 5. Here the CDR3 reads CASSVTGANEQFF. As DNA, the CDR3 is TGTGCCAGCAGCGTTACAGGGGCCAATGAGCAGTTCTTC.

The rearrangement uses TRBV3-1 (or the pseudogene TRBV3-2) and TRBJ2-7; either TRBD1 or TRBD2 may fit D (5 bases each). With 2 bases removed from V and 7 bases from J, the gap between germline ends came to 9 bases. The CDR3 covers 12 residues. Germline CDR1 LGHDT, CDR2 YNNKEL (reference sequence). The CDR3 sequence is CASSQRDREQYF. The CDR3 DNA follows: TGTGCCAGCAGCCAAAGGGACCGTGAGCAGTACTTC.

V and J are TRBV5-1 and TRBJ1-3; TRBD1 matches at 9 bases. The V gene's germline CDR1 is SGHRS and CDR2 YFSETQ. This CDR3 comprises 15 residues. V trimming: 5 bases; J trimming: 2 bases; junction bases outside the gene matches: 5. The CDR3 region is CASRDRGGTGNTIYF. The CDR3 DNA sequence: TGCGCCAGCAGGGACAGGGGAGGAACTGGAAACACCATATATTTT.

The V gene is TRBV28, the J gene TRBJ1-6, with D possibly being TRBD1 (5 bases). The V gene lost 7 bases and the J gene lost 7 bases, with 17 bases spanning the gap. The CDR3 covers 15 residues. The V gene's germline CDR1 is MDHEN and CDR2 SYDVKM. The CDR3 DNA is TGTGCCAGCACCCCCGGGGGGGGGATAAATTCACCCCTCCACTTT. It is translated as CASTPGGGINSPLHF.

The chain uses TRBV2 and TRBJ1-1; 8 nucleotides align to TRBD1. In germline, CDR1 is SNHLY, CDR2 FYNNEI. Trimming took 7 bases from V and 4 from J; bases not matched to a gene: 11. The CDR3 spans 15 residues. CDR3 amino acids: CASIGGTGVITEAFF. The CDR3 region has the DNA TGTGCCAGCATCGGAGGGACAGGCGTCATCACTGAAGCTTTCTTT.

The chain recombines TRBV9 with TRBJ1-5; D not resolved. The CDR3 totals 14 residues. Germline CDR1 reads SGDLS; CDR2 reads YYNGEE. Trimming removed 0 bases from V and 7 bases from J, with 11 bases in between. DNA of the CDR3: TGTGCCAGCAGCGTAGGGGAGCCACCCCAGCCCCAGCATTTT. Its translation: CASSVGEPPQPQHF.

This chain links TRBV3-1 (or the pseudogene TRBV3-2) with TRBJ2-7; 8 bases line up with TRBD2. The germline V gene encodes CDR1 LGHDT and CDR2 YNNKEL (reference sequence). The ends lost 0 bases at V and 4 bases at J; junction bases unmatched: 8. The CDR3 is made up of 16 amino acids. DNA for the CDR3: TGTGCCAGCAGCCAAGACCCAGCGGGAGAAGGGTACGAGCAGTACTTC. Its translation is CASSQDPAGEGYEQYF.

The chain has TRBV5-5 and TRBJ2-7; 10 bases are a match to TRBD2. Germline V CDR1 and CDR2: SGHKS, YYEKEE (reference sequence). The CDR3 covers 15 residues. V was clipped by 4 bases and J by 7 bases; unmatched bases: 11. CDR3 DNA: TGTGCCAGCAGCCCTCAGCTAGCGGGAGCTAGGGAGCAGTACTTC. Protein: CASSPQLAGAREQYF. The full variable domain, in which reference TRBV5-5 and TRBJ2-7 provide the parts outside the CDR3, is DAGVTQSPTHLIKTRGQQVTLRCSPISGHKSVSWYQQVLGQGPQFIFQYYEKEERGRGNFPDRFSARQFPNYSSELNVNALLLGDSALYLCASSPQLAGAREQYFGPGTRLTVT.

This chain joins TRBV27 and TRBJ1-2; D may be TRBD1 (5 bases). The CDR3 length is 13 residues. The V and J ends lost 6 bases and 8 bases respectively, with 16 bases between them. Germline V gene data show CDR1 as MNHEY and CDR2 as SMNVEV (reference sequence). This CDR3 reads CASRGPQGGGYTF. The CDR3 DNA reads TGTGCCAGCAGGGGACCTCAGGGCGGGGGCTACACCTTC.

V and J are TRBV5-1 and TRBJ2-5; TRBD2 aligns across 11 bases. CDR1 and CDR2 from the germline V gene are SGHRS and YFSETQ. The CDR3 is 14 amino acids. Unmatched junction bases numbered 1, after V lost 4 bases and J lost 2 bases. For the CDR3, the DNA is TGCGCCAGCAGCGGGACTAGCGGACAAGAGACCCAGTACTTC. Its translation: CASSGTSGQETQYF.

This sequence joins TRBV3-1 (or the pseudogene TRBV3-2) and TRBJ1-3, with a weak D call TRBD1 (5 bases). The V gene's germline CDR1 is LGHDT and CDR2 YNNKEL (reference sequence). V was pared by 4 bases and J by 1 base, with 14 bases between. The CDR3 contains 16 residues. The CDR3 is CASSPQGGASGNTIYF. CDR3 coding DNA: TGTGCCAGCAGCCCCCAGGGTGGGGCGTCTGGAAACACCATATATTTT.

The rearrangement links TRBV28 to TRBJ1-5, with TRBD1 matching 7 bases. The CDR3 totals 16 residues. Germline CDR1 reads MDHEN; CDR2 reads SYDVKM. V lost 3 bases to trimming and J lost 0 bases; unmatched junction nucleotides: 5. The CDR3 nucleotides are TGTGCCAGCAGTTTCGCGGGACAGTCTAGCAATCAGCCCCAGCATTTT. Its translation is CASSFAGQSSNQPQHF.

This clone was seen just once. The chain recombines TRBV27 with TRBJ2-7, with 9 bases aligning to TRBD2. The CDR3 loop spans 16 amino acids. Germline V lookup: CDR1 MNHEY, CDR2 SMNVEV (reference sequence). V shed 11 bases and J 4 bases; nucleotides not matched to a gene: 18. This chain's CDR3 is CAVTRGSEREAYEQYF. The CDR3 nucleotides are TGTGCCGTCACGAGGGGCTCCGAGCGGGAGGCTTACGAGCAGTACTTC.

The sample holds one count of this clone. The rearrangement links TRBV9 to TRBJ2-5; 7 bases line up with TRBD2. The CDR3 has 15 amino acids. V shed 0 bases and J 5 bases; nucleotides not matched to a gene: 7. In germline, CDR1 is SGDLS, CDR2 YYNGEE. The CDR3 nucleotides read TGTGCCAGCAGCGTAGCGGGAGGCTTACGGGAGACCCAGTACTTC. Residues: CASSVAGGLRETQYF.

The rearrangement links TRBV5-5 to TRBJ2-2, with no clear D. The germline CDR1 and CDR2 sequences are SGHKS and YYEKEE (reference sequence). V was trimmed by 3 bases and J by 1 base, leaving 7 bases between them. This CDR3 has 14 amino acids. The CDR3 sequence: CASSSRQNTGELFF. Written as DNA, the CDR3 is TGTGCCAGCAGCTCTCGACAGAACACCGGGGAGCTGTTTTTT.

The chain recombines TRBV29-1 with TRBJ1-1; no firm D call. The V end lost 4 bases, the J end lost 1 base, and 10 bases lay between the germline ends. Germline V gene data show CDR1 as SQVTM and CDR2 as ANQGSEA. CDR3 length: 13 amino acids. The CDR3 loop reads CSVGVTQNTEAFF. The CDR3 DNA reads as TGCAGCGTTGGGGTCACTCAGAACACTGAAGCTTTCTTT.

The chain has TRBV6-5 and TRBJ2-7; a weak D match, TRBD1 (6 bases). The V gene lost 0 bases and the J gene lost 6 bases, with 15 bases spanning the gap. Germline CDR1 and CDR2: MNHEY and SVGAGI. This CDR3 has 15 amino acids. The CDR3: CASSYSEAGVGEQYF. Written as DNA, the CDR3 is TGTGCCAGCAGTTACTCCGAAGCAGGGGTAGGCGAGCAGTACTTC.

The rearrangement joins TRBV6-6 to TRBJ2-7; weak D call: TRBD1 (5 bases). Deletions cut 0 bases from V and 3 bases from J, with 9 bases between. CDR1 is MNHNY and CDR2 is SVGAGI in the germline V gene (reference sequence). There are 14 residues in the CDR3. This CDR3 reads CASSYSRQFYEQYF. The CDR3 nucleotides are TGTGCCAGCAGTTACTCTCGACAGTTCTACGAGCAGTACTTC.

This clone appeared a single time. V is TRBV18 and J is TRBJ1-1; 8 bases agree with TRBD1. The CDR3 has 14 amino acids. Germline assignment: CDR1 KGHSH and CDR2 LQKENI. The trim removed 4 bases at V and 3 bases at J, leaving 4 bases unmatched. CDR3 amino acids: CASSRKQGDTEAFF. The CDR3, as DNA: TGTGCCAGCTCACGGAAACAGGGGGACACTGAAGCTTTCTTT.